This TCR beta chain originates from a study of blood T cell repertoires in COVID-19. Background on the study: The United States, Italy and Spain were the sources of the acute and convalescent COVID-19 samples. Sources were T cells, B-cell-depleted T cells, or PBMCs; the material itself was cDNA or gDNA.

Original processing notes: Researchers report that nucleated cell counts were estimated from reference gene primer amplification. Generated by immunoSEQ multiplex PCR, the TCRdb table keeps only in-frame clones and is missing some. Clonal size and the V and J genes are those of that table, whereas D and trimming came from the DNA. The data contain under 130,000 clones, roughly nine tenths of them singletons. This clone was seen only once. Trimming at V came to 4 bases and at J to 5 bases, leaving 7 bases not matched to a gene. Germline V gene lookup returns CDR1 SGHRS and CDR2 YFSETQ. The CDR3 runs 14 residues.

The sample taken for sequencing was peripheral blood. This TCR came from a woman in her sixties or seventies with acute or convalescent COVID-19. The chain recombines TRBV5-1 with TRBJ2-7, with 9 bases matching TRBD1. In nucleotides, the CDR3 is TGCGCCAGCAGCACCGGACAGGGGAAAAACGAGCAGTACTTC. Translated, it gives CASSTGQGKNEQYF.